What follows is one T cell receptor beta chain and its context. This clonotype showed up just a few times. It lacks a known antigen. One base away there is no much larger clone; base qualities are not given. These data come from a study of blood T cells in healthy people across ages (dated by TCRdb to between 2014 and 2017). For context, the study as a whole: In model experiments, template switching captured roughly one uniquely barcoded TCR beta cDNA molecule for every two T cells. Two additional independent replicas of 1 million unique cDNA reads from the same blood draw were analyzed for two donors (one aged 18 to 29 and one aged 80 or older). The donors were split into four age groups: young (average 16 years), middle-aged (around 40), aged (about 62) and long-lived (roughly 86). To avoid experimental bias, donors of different ages were distributed randomly across sequencing lanes. The study measured age-related changes in TCR beta repertoire diversity using deep sequencing normalized with unique cDNA molecular identifiers.

Systemically healthy Caucasian individuals from Russia, 35 to 50 in total and aged about 6 to 90 years, were included as donors. Around 10 milliliters of peripheral blood were collected from each donor into EDTA-treated Vacutainer tubes. Ficoll-Paque density-gradient centrifugation was used to isolate PBMCs, with at least 6.5 million per sample. Trizol reagent was used to extract total RNA from PBMCs, with at least 6 micrograms per sample. The percentages of naive CD45RAhigh/CD27high T cells were determined by flow cytometry on a PBMC aliquot from every donor. Libraries were made using 5' RACE. The reads were generated on an Illumina HiSeq 2500. A second 7 to 11 cycle PCR used a sample-barcoded 5' primer and a J-beta primer mix. A unique molecular identifier was introduced onto each TCR beta cDNA molecule by a template-switch 5' adaptor carrying 12 random nucleotides. Each sample yielded at least 2.5 million CDR3-containing paired-end reads. All of the RNA was converted into first-strand cDNA using the Mint cDNA synthesis kit, with a TRBC-specific oligonucleotide serving as the primer. Following uracil-DNA glycosylase treatment, a first 18-cycle PCR with universal primers M1SS and BC2_uni_R was performed on all cDNA. As for the original processing: For normalization, 1 million high-quality reads, each with a distinct molecular identifier, were randomly selected from each sample. Reads with shared molecular identifiers were discarded instead of being binned into consensus sequences. MiTCR, set to a Q25 quality threshold and the strictest error-elimination algorithm, was used for CDR3 identification, clonotype clustering and error correction. A nonparametric unseen species model with Euler transformation was used to estimate lower-bound total TCR beta diversity. The public reads were reprocessed in TCRdb via fastp at Q25 and MiXCR, keeping in-frame beta chains. Rows matching on CDR3 protein sequence are summarized as one entry with the most common DNA and genes. The V and J calls come from TCRdb's annotation, not from the publication. The sample contains about 1.7 million distinct CDR3 sequences, roughly 30% of them found a single time. The top ten constitute roughly 8.2% of the sample.

From a lookup of the germline V gene, CDR1 and CDR2 are SGHRS and YFSETQ. From cysteine to phenylalanine, the CDR3 is 15 amino acids long. The read is trimmed to its CDR3 DNA, 45 bases read in frame from base 1. V and J are truncated by 4 bases and 4 bases respectively, leaving an intervening sequence of 17 bases. Results and caveats for the whole study, not just this receptor: There was a strong correlation between observed TCR beta diversity and the percentage of naive T cells measured by flow cytometry. Total diversity estimates from one million sequenced T cells were considered lower bounds and underestimates. Donor CMV infection status was unknown, potentially confounding age-related changes in expanded clonotypes. The long-lived group showed more naive CD4+ T cells, fewer expanded clones and increased TCR diversity than the aged group, suggesting age selection. As age increased, observed TCR beta diversity per million T cells dropped in a roughly linear way, and a significant reduction was already evident by age around 41. Bulk unsorted PBMC profiling prevented conclusive comparison of naive and antigen-experienced compartments.

The rearranged segments are TRBV5-1 and TRBJ1-1, with a weak D call of TRBD1 (5 bases match). Sequences were obtained from blood. The receptor was derived from a woman in her 30s in good health. CDR3 protein: CASSQPDGTGTEAFF. Read as DNA, the sequence is TGCGCCAGCAGCCAACCCGACGGGACGGGCACTGAAGCTTTCTTT. Outside the CDR3, residues come from the reference TRBV5-1 and TRBJ1-1 proteins, so the full variable domain is: KAGVTQTPRYLIKTRGQQVTLSCSPISGHRSVSWYQQTPGQGLQFLFEYFSETQRNKGNFPGRFSGRQFSNSRSEMNVSTLELGDSALYLCASSQPDGTGTEAFFGQGTRLTVV.